This TCR beta chain came from a study of cytomegalovirus exposure and HLA in healthy donors (TCRdb year 2017). In terms of the full investigation: According to an earlier analysis of 587 of the donors, roughly 180 million T cells yielded 100 million or so unique TCR beta sequences and around 300 Gb of sequence data. An early release covering more than 500 HLA-typed donors comprised about 300 gigabases of sequencing data and approximately 85 million unique TCR sequences. Of the 398 genotyped donors, approximately 80% fell in the genetic ancestry cluster associated with self-reported Caucasian donors. The study aimed to test whether signatures of past pathogen exposure could be identified by cataloging public T cell receptors. Using immunosequencing, the study profiled T cell repertoires from around 670 subjects and related those repertoires to cytomegalovirus serostatus. Along with the approximately 600-subject first cohort, a separate validation cohort of over a hundred different subjects was used. To predict cytomegalovirus infection status, the study brought together high-throughput TCR immunosequencing, statistical association of individual TCRs with disease status, and machine learning. To study patterns of TCR occurrence, a later analysis re-analyzed previously published TCR beta repertoires from several hundred donors and added high-resolution HLA genotyping. The later analysis used no new phenotypic data to find candidate immune exposures, relying instead on TCR beta sequences and their occurrence across donors. In an earlier analysis of roughly 540 of the donors, high-throughput TCR beta sequencing was used to judge whether each TCR beta V gene segment behaved as functional or pseudogenic. Alongside the repertoire data, information on donor age, sex, ethnicity and CMV serostatus was compiled. Genome-wide SNP genotypes for about 65% of the 666 donors were used in a later genetic analysis, which treated that subset as a discovery cohort. Every repertoire in the discovery cohort had been generated on one and the same sequencing platform. Both class I and class II loci were covered by HLA typing, at four-digit resolution. The number of typed donors differed by locus: roughly 620-640 for A, B, C, DRB1 and DQB1; approximately 520 for DQA1; 600 to 610 for DPA1; and around 490 for DPB1. About 5 DR-DQ haplotypes were handled as single units for association and clustering, since linkage in the cohort was strong. Across approximately 420 genotyped donors of the cohort, an average of approximately 240,000 unique TCR beta nucleotide sequences per donor were sequenced, and roughly 20% of those sequences were non-productive.

Trimming costs V 6 bases and J 1 base, and their ends lie 10 bases apart. The CDR3 measures 14 amino acids from cysteine to phenylalanine. CDR3 DNA is the only sequence kept; it has 42 bases, read in frame from the first base. The germline V gene encodes CDR1 MNHEY and CDR2 SVGAGI. Note on this clone: The specificity of this receptor is unknown. No clone much larger than this one lies a single base away; base qualities are absent.

Libraries were prepared through the immunoSEQ multiplex PCR assay. The multiplex PCR relied on a mix of 60 forward primers for TCR Vbeta segments and 13 reverse primers for TCR Jbeta segments. The CDR3 region of rearranged TCR beta genes was amplified from genomic DNA with a multiplex PCR assay. The Illumina HiSeq System was used to sequence the amplified TCR beta libraries as 87-base-pair reads. On the authors' methods: A later analysis counted about 80 million unique TCR beta chains across the 666 repertoires, and 9 million to 14 million of these chains were shared by at least two donors. To remove PCR and sequencing errors, raw reads were error-corrected and collapsed into unique sequences using a nearest-neighbor algorithm that merged closely related sequences. CDR3 sequences were aligned to IMGT reference sequences to assign V, D and J gene segments. For a sequence to be retained, at least a six-nucleotide match to both a V gene segment and a J gene segment was required. A rearrangement was called productive if the CDR3 had no stop codons and remained in frame with V and J, and every other rearrangement was called non-productive. CDR3 was defined by IMGT convention, running from the second conserved V-encoded cysteine to the conserved J-encoded phenylalanine. In an earlier analysis of 587 of the donors, sequences lacking an unambiguous match to a single V gene segment were excluded. In an earlier analysis of approximately 550 of the donors, V segments were called functional above 56.7% productive rearrangements and were called segregating when the between-donor standard deviation exceeded 5%. A statistical classification framework was built for diagnosing cytomegalovirus status from the catalog of TCR beta chain sequences. A later analysis assigned V and J genes by comparing TCR nucleotide sequences with IMGT/GENE-DB human TR gene sequences. In a later analysis, CDR3 sequences and most-parsimonious VDJ recombination scenarios were assigned using the TCRdist pipeline. In a later analysis, every TCR beta chain was defined by the combination of its CDR3 amino acid sequence and its V-gene family, and reads without a unique V-gene family were dropped. To address suspected cross-contamination and a sequencing artifact, a later analysis removed 450 to 700 highly shared, low-generation-probability nucleotide sequences. In a later analysis, a clonal expansion index for each public chain was calculated from normalized within-repertoire ranks of inferred template counts. A later analysis computed generation probabilities with a VDJ recombination model fitted to out-of-frame rearrangements, and checked the results against IGoR. A later analysis scored TCR-TCR, TCR-HLA and TCR-CMV co-occurrence with hypergeometric tests, applying a repertoire-size bias correction to TCR pairs. To estimate false discovery rates, a later analysis permuted the HLA or CMV assignments 20 times. A later analysis grouped co-occurring TCRs with DBSCAN, adding TCRdist sequence similarity when clustering within HLA-allele-positive subsets. For co-occurrence clustering, repertoires with fewer than 30,000 or more than 120,000 public chains were excluded, along with four or five repertoires with anomalous nucleotide sharing. The clones in this table, taken by TCRdb from immuneACCESS, are in-frame only. Not every clone is retained; where verified, under half of the shortfall comes from an unresolved V gene, and the cause of the rest is unknown. V and J calls plus clone size are reproduced from that table; the DNA served to infer D and trimming. Recorded for this sample are tens of thousands of clones; 65% to 80% of them occurred a single time. The ten largest clonotypes hold about 12% of the sample.

The cohort consisted of 600 or so healthy bone marrow donors. Cohort members were all nominally healthy when sampled, although unrecorded immune exposures were likely present. The donor was CMV seropositive and belonged to the group of more than 250 seropositive cohort members. Each donor provided a peripheral blood sample, and peripheral blood mononuclear cells were used for TCR beta sequencing. The Qiagen DNeasy Blood Extraction Kit was used to extract genomic DNA from the blood cell samples. Here is what the overall study found, with its caveats: For the cohort, immune exposure information was limited to CMV serostatus. A few of the identified cytomegalovirus-associated TCR beta chains were confirmed in vitro to be specific for cytomegalovirus antigens. A later genetic analysis associated a missense DCLRE1C variant with V-gene and J-gene trimming of TCR beta chains, and an independent cohort replicated the association. A further reported finding was that TCR beta sequences accurately predicted the HLA-A and HLA-B alleles for most subjects in the first cohort. Because some donors lacked HLA typing at each locus, the association tests relied only on the typed subset. Only TCR beta chains were sequenced in this cohort, and the absence of alpha or paired-chain data limited detectable features. A later analysis found that TCR association rates varied across HLA loci, with DRB1 alleles showing the most associated TCRs and HLA-C alleles the fewest. Most CMV-associated TCR beta chains appeared to be HLA-restricted in a later analysis, and the HLA associations seemed to be driven largely by CMV exposure. Cytomegalovirus status was reported to be diagnosed by the classifier with high specificity and sensitivity in both the original and validation cohorts. A total of 150 to 200 TCR beta chains were listed by the study as associated with cytomegalovirus. Linkage disequilibrium might explain the correlated functional status among segregating V segments, but an unknown experimental factor could not be ruled out. Presence/absence analyses assumed roughly uniform sequencing depth across donors, an assumption that may not hold. The 87-base-pair reads could not distinguish some IMGT-functional V segments, including TRBV6-2 and TRBV6-3, so those segments were excluded. Because counts were too low, fewer than 20 rarely observed V segments, including chromosome 9 orphons, were excluded from the earlier analysis of fewer than 650 of the donors. The authors suggested that the approach could potentially be extended to other disease states and immunological phenotypes. In a later analysis, over 15,000 TCR beta sequences were associated with specific HLA alleles at a false discovery rate of 0.05. In a later analysis, HLA-associated TCR beta chains were found to be more clonally expanded and to have lower generation probabilities than equally common non-associated chains. In a later analysis, several top co-occurrence clusters were reported to appear linked to parvovirus B19, influenza, CMV and Epstein-Barr virus. An earlier analysis of around 500 of the donors showed that most TCR beta V segments appeared in productive rearrangements either about 87% or about 30% of the time, which broadly matched IMGT annotations. Most TCR sequences were observed very rarely across donors, whereas some public TCRs were present in many individuals. A cluster of highly shared sequence variants was judged likely to be a technical artifact of the sequencing pipeline. Strong co-occurrence of HLA alleles, especially DR and DQ, made assigning TCR associations to individual alleles difficult. A later genetic analysis reported fewer N-insertions in productive TCRs among donors in an Asian-associated ancestry cluster than the roughly 670-donor mean.

Sequences were obtained from PBMCs. Here the chain combines TRBV6-5 and TRBJ1-5; no D gene can be assigned with confidence. This TCR derives from a male donor in good health and CMV-seropositive. The nucleotide sequence reads TGTGCCAGCAGCCCAGCGATGAGCAATCAGCCCCAGCATTTT. Its coded protein is CASSPAMSNQPQHF.